Here is one T cell receptor (beta chain) with its context. Antigen specificity is unknown. The germline gives CDR1 MNHEY, CDR2 SMNVEV (reference sequence). There are 15 residues in the CDR3. Preparation of TRB cDNA libraries relied on 5' RACE carrying UMI labels. After re-calling the 5' RACE reads, TCRdb lists one entry per CDR3 protein, DNA absent. The sample yields over 70,000 distinct CDR3 sequences, of which the top ten take up nearly 0.85%. This sample was taken from a study of CXCR3-negative and CXCR3-positive naive CD8 T cells. Findings and caveats of the study: TCR strength was inferred from TRB CDR3 properties, while surface CD5 was comparable between naive subsets. Both naive subsets showed comparably high diversity, and memory CD8+ cells showed much lower diversity. In CXCR3-positive naive cells, the TRB CDR3s were more hydrophobic than in CXCR3-negative naive cells.

Naive CD8+ T cells displayed a CD45RO-CCR7+CD27+CD95- phenotype. The receptor's source is a human donor in good health. Some clones in this sample may be carry-over from other donors' samples. The chain uses TRBV27 and TRBJ2-7; TCRdb's D call, TRBD1, is unchecked because there is no DNA. The sample consisted of naive CXCR3+ CD8+ T cells from blood. Subset denoted: CD45RO-CCR7+CD27+CD95- naive CD8+ T cells expressing CXCR3 (TNR3+). CDR3 protein: CASTPSGATFYEQYF.